The entry below describes one T cell receptor (beta chain). Its antigen remains unidentified. The sample comes from a study of T cell responses to AZD1222 COVID-19 vaccine. Study conclusions and caveats: Targets within unmutated variant regions were reportedly found for nearly half of spike-specific TCRs.

Produced via immunoSEQ multiplex PCR; TCRdb's table is partial and in-frame only. This table holds 130,000 or so clones, 80% to 95% found once. The ends were cut back, 5 bases at V and 6 bases at J, with 17 bases in the middle. This CDR3 is built from 14 residues. Germline-derived CDR1 and CDR2 are SGHTA and FQGNSA. This chain links TRBV7-2 with TRBJ2-7, with D unresolved. This clonotype was sampled from an adult who received the MenACWY meningococcal vaccine as a control. The sequencing here drew on peripheral blood, taken 28 days after the second dose of the MenACWY control vaccine. In nucleotides, the CDR3 is TGTGCCAGCAGCACCACCCCTCAAGCAAGCGAGCAGTACTTC. Its protein product is CASSTTPQASEQYF.